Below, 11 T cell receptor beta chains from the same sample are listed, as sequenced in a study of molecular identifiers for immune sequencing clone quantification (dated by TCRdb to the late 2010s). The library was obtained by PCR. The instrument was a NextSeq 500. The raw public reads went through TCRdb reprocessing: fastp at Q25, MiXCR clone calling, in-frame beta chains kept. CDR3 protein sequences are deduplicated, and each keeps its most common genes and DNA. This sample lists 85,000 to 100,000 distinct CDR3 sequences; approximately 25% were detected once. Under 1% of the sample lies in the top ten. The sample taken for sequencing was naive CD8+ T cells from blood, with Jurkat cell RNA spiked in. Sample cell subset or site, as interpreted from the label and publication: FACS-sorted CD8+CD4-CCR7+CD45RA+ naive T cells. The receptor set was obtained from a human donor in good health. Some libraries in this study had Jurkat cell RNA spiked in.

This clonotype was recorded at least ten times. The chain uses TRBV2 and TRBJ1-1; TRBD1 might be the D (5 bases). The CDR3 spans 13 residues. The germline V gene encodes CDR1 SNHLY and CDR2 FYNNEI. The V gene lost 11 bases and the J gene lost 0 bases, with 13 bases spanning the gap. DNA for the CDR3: TGTGCCCTACTTATGGGGGTGAACACTGAAGCTTTCTTT. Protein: CALLMGVNTEAFF.

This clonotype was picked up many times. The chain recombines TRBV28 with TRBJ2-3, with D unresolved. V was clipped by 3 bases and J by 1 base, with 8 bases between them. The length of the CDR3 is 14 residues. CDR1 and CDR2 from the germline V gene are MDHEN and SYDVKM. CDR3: CASSFRLGTDTQYF. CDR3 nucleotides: TGTGCCAGCAGTTTCCGGCTAGGCACAGATACGCAGTATTTT.

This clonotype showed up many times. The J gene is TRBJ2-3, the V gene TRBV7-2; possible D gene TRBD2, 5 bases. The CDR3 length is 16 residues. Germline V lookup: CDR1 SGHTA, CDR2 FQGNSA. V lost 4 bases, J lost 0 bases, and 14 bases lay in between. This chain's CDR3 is CASSSSREWSTDTQYF. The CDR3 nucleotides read TGTGCCAGCAGCTCTTCGAGGGAGTGGAGCACAGATACGCAGTATTTT.

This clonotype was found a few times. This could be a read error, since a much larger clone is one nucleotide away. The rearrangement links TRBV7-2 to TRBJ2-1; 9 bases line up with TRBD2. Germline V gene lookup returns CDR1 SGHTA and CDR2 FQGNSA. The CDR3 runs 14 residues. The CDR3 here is CASSGLAFYNEQIF. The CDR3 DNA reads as TGTGCCAGCAGCGGACTAGCGTTTTACAATGAGCAGATCTTC.

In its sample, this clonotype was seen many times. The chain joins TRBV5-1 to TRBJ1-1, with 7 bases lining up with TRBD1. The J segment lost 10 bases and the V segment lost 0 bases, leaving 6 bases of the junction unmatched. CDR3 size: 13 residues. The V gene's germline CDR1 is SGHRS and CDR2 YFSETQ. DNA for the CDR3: TGCGCCAGCAGCTTGGTACAGGGGAATGGAGCTTTCTTT. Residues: CASSLVQGNGAFF.

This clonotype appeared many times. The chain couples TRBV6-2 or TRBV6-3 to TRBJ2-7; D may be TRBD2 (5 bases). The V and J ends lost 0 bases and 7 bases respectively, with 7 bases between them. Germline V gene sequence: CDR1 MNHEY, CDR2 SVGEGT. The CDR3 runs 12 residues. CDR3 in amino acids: CASSYSTGEQYF. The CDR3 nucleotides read TGTGCCAGCAGTTACTCGACGGGGGAGCAGTACTTC.

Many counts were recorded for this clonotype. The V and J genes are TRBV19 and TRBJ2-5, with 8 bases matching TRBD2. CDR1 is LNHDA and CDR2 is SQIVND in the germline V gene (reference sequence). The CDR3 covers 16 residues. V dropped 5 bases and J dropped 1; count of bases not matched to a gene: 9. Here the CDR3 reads CASSVTIAGFQETQYF. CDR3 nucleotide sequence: TGTGCCAGTAGTGTGACCATAGCGGGGTTCCAAGAGACCCAGTACTTC.

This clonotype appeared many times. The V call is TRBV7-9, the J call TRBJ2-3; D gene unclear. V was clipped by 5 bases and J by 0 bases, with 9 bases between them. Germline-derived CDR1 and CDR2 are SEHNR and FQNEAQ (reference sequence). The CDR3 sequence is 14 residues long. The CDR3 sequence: CASSPPTSTDTQYF. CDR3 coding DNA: TGTGCCAGCAGCCCGCCGACCAGCACAGATACGCAGTATTTT.

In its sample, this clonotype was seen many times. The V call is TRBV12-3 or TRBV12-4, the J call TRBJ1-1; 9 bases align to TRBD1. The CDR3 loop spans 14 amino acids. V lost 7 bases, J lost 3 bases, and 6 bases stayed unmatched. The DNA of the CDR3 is TGTGCCAGCATCCCGACAGGGGGTGACACTGAAGCTTTCTTT. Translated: CASIPTGGDTEAFF.

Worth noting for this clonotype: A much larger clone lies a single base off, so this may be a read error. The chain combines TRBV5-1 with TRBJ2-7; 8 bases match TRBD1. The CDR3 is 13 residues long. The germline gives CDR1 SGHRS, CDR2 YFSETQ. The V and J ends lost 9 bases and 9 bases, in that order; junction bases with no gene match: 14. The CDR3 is CATRSTGDHGQYF. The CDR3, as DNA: TGCGCCACACGCTCGACAGGGGACCACGGGCAGTACTTC.

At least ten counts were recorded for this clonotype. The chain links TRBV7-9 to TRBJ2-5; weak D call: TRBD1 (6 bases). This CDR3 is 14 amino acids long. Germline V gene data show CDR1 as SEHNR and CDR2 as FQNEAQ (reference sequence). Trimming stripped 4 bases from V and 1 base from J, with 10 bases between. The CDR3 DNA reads TGTGCCAGCAGCTCTCTAGGGGGCCAAGAGACCCAGTACTTC. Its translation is CASSSLGGQETQYF.